This TCR beta chain was sequenced during a study of CD8 T cells in ankylosing spondylitis. Study observations and caveats: Disease-linked clones bore a CD8+ phenotype, appearing relatively rarely in peripheral blood. What seemed typical of ankylosing spondylitis blood was a TCR beta motif built from 8 or 9 highly homologous variants. Some motif variants had been reported before (in reactive arthritis synovial fluid and blood). There was reportedly significant enrichment of clones that were disease-linked in matched ankylosing spondylitis synovial fluid.

This clonotype was seen repeatedly, ten times or more. The antigen remains undetermined. V was clipped by 2 bases and J by 3 bases, with 12 bases between them. CDR3 length: 14 residues. Germline CDR1 is SGHRS and CDR2 is YFSETQ. TCRdb processed the 5' RACE reads anew with MiXCR; each CDR3 protein has one entry. There are about 800,000 distinct CDR3 sequences in the sample; around 11% occur only once, and roughly 0.51% lies in the top ten. This sequence was found in a male donor with ankylosing spondylitis. The sequenced sample consisted of blood, either unsorted or a sorted T cell fraction (not recorded which). The chain joins TRBV5-1 to TRBJ2-7, with no clear D. CDR3 residues: CASSLSPVVYEQYF. In nucleotides, the CDR3 is TGCGCCAGCAGCTTATCGCCAGTCGTCTACGAGCAGTACTTC.